The rows below give T cell receptor beta chains drawn from one sample of a study of blood T cell repertoires in COVID-19. The data were produced by immunoSEQ multiplex PCR, yet TCRdb's version contains in-frame clones alone and is incomplete. This sample has 150,000 to 200,000 clones, with over 80% found just once. Sequenced input: peripheral blood. These receptors came from a woman aged 60-70 years with COVID-19, enrolled during active disease. CDR3s include the opening cysteine and the closing phenylalanine or tryptophan. A D gene is named only where the DNA matches it firmly. A clone size is listed for some rows: how often the clone was seen (once, few, many), or a class if it is expanded.

TGTGCCAGCAGTGAAGTCTGGGGCCCGAACACTGAAGCTTTCTTT	CASSEVWGPNTEAFF	TRBJ1-1	15	NA	TRBV2	NA
TGTGCCAGCAGCCTAGCGGGACTCGGTTTCAATGAGCAGTTCTTC	CASSLAGLGFNEQFF	TRBJ2-1	15	TRBD2	TRBV5-4	NA
TGTGCCAGCAGTAAAATCGGGACTAGCGGATTAAACACCGGGGAGCTGTTTTTT	CASSKIGTSGLNTGELFF	TRBJ2-2	18	TRBD2	TRBV2	NA
TGTGCCAGCAGCTTACTCGCGCCATCTAGCACAGATACGCAGTATTTT	CASSLLAPSSTDTQYF	TRBJ2-3	16	NA	TRBV7-6	NA
TGTGCCCTAAGGGAGGACCTTTACAATGAGCAGTTCTTC	CALREDLYNEQFF	TRBJ2-1	13	NA	TRBV7-9	NA
TGTGCCAGCACCCCAGGTAGTATTGGTTCACCCCTCCACTTT	CASTPGSIGSPLHF	TRBJ1-6	14	NA	TRBV28	NA
TGTGCCACCAGTGCTGACCAGCGGGAGCCCTACAATGAGCAGTTCTTC	CATSADQREPYNEQFF	TRBJ2-1	16	TRBD2	TRBV24-1	NA
TGTGCCAGCAGCTGGACAGCCCCTAACTATGGCTACACCTTC	CASSWTAPNYGYTF	TRBJ1-2	14	NA	TRBV5-5	NA
TGTGCCAGCAGCGCTACGGGGTGGGAGAATGAAAAACTGTTTTTT	CASSATGWENEKLFF	TRBJ1-4	15	NA	TRBV5-6	NA
TGTGCCAGCTCACCATCGGGGGGGCCAGATACGCAGTATTTT	CASSPSGGPDTQYF	TRBJ2-3	14	TRBD2	TRBV18	NA
TGTGCCAGCTCGTTCGGTTATGATGAGCAGTTCTTC	CASSFGYDEQFF	TRBJ2-1	12	NA	TRBV19	NA
TGTGCCAGCAGTGCCGGGAAGAATGGGTGGAACACTGAAGCTTTCTTT	CASSAGKNGWNTEAFF	TRBJ1-1	16	NA	TRBV6-6	NA
TGTGCCAGCAGTTTCGGCTGGGGGGGGAACACTGAAGCTTTCTTT	CASSFGWGGNTEAFF	TRBJ1-1	15	NA	TRBV28	NA
TGTGCCAGTAGTATCAGAATGTCCTACAATGAGCAGTTCTTC	CASSIRMSYNEQFF	TRBJ2-1	14	NA	TRBV19	NA
TGTGCCAGCAGCGCGGGACCGATAGGATCTGGGGCCAACGTCCTGACTTTC	CASSAGPIGSGANVLTF	TRBJ2-6	17	NA	TRBV5-4	NA
TGTGCCAGCAGTTTTCTCGCGGGAGGGGGTGGGACAGATACGCAGTATTTT	CASSFLAGGGGTDTQYF	TRBJ2-3	17	TRBD2	TRBV27	NA
TGCGCCAGCAGAATCCGGGACAGCCCTTTTAAAAGCTCCTACAATGAGCAGTTCTTC	CASRIRDSPFKSSYNEQFF	TRBJ2-1	19	TRBD1	TRBV5-1	NA
TGTGCCAGCAGCTTTCGCCTAGCGGGAGCCAACGAGCAGTTCTTC	CASSFRLAGANEQFF	TRBJ2-1	15	TRBD2	TRBV7-3	once
TGTGCCAGCCCACTAAGTAAGACAGGGGACGGTGAAGCTTTCTTT	CASPLSKTGDGEAFF	TRBJ1-1	15	TRBD1	TRBV27	NA
TGCGCCAGCAGCTTGTCACTAGACATAGGTGAGCAGTTCTTC	CASSLSLDIGEQFF	TRBJ2-1	14	NA	TRBV5-1	once
TGCGCCAGCAGCCGTTCTACAGGGTACGGAGAGACCCAGTACTTC	CASSRSTGYGETQYF	TRBJ2-5	15	NA	TRBV5-1	NA
TGCAGTGCTAGTCGTACCGGGACAGGGGGCACAGATACGCAGTATTTT	CSASRTGTGGTDTQYF	TRBJ2-3	16	TRBD1	TRBV20-1	NA
TGTGCCAGCAGTACGGGACTGCCGTCGGGCTACACCTTC	CASSTGLPSGYTF	TRBJ1-2	13	NA	TRBV6-2/TRBV6-3	NA
TGTGCCAGCAGTTATACCTACAGACGAACTGAAGCTTTCTTT	CASSYTYRRTEAFF	TRBJ1-1	14	NA	TRBV6-5	once
TGTGCCACCAGCAGAGATCCCAGGGGCAAGACCATGAACACTGAAGCTTTCTTT	CATSRDPRGKTMNTEAFF	TRBJ1-1	18	NA	TRBV15	NA
TGTGCCAGCAGCCGCGACAGGGATAATGGCTACACCTTC	CASSRDRDNGYTF	TRBJ1-2	13	TRBD1	TRBV3-1/TRBV3-2	NA
TGTGCCAGCAGAGCTGAGGGGGCGTCCAAGAGGGGTGGCTACACCTTC	CASRAEGASKRGGYTF	TRBJ1-2	16	TRBD1	TRBV28	NA
TGTGCCAGCAGCGGTGGACAGGGGCAAGGGGATTATTCTGAAGCTTTCTTT	CASSGGQGQGDYSEAFF	TRBJ1-1	17	TRBD1	TRBV9	NA
TGTGCCAGCAGGGCCGGGACAGGGTACACTGAAACTTTCTTT	CASRAGTGYTETFF	TRBJ1-1	14	TRBD1	TRBV28	NA
TGTGCCAGCAGCCAAAGGGGACAGGGGGCAGGCGGGACTGAAGCTTTCTTT	CASSQRGQGAGGTEAFF	TRBJ1-1	17	TRBD1	TRBV14	NA
TGCGCCAGCAGCCCAGAACCGGGACAACTTAATGAAAAACTGTTTTTT	CASSPEPGQLNEKLFF	TRBJ1-4	16	NA	TRBV5-1	few
TGTGCCAGCAGTCCCGGTGGGGGAGGCCTCGGGAGAGATACGCAGTATTTT	CASSPGGGGLGRDTQYF	TRBJ2-3	17	NA	TRBV6-6	NA
TGTGCCAGCAGTGAAGGGACTAGCGGCTACGAGCAGTACTTC	CASSEGTSGYEQYF	TRBJ2-7	14	TRBD2	TRBV27	NA
TGCGCCAGCAGCTCTTCCGGGACAACCAACACTGAAGCTTTCTTT	CASSSSGTTNTEAFF	TRBJ1-1	15	NA	TRBV5-1	NA
TGTGCCAGCAGCTTAGTAGCGGGAAGGGTCCACGAGCAGTACTTC	CASSLVAGRVHEQYF	TRBJ2-7	15	TRBD2	TRBV11-2	NA
TGTGCCAGCAGCTTAGCAGGCCAGGGGGCGAACACTGAAGCTTTCTTT	CASSLAGQGANTEAFF	TRBJ1-1	16	TRBD1	TRBV11-1	NA
TGTGCCAGCAGTTACTCGAATCTCAGGTTGCCGAATTCACCCCTCCACTTT	CASSYSNLRLPNSPLHF	TRBJ1-6	17	NA	TRBV6-2/TRBV6-3	NA
TGTGCCCTAGGGGGCAGGGACACAGATACGCAGTATTTT	CALGGRDTDTQYF	TRBJ2-3	13	TRBD1	TRBV24-1	NA